The 28 T cell receptor beta chains below come from one sample, sequenced in a study of T cell responses to AZD1222 COVID-19 vaccine (dated by TCRdb to the early 2020s). Explained via the paper, the time point label denotes: baseline before first vaccination. Library preparation employed the immunoSEQ multiplex PCR assay. Entries here come from immuneACCESS through TCRdb and include only in-frame sequences with V and J called. Some clones fail to appear in such tables; in the studies checked, an unresolved V gene covers under half of the shortfall, and the cause of the remainder is unknown. Counted in this sample were around 150,000 clones; about 95% of them appeared once. The ten largest clones add up to about 1.3% of the sample. The sample consisted of peripheral blood, taken on day 0 of AZD1222 vaccination. These receptors were taken from an adult in good health.

The chain recombines TRBV19 with TRBJ1-1; D might be TRBD1 (5 bases). CDR3 length: 15 amino acids. V lost 5 bases and J lost 3, with 16 bases in between. The germline V gene has CDR1 LNHDA and CDR2 SQIVND (reference sequence). The CDR3 spells CASSWAGYLDTEAFF. The CDR3 region has the DNA TGTGCCAGTAGTTGGGCAGGGTATCTAGACACTGAAGCTTTCTTT.

This clone was counted a single time. V gene TRBV7-6 combines with J gene TRBJ1-5, with no clear D. V shed 5 bases and J shed 7 bases, with 12 bases lying between them. The CDR3 is 13 residues long. The germline CDR1 and CDR2 sequences are SGHVS and FNYEAQ. CDR3 coding DNA: TGTGCCAGCAGCCTCGAAGGGAAACAGCCCCAGCATTTT. Protein product: CASSLEGKQPQHF.

This chain joins TRBV4-2 and TRBJ1-5, with TRBD1 identical over 11 bases. CDR3 length: 16 residues. J lost 4 bases, V lost 3 bases, and 5 bases had no gene match. Germline V lookup: CDR1 LGHNA, CDR2 YNFKEQ. Here the CDR3 reads CASSHAGQGENQPQHF. In nucleotides, the CDR3 is TGTGCCAGCAGCCACGCGGGACAGGGGGAAAATCAGCCCCAGCATTTT.

The J gene is TRBJ1-1, the V gene TRBV19; D gene unclear. The CDR3 length is 13 residues. V was trimmed by 5 bases and J by 4 bases, leaving 11 bases between them. Germline V gene sequence: CDR1 LNHDA, CDR2 SQIVND (reference sequence). DNA for the CDR3: TGTGCCAGTAGTCCCAGACTGGCCACTGAAGCTTTCTTT. Its translation is CASSPRLATEAFF.

In nucleotides, the CDR3 is TGTGCCAGCTCGGGCGGGGCACTCACGGAAAATGAGCAGTTCTTC. As protein: CASSGGALTENEQFF. This sequence joins TRBV28 and TRBJ2-1; a possible D gene is TRBD2 (6 bases). Germline CDR1 reads MDHEN; CDR2 reads SYDVKM. Trimming pared 8 bases from V and 7 bases from J, leaving 21 bases between. This CDR3 contains 15 residues.

The chain uses TRBV12-3 or TRBV12-4 and TRBJ2-3, with D tentatively TRBD2 (5 bases). The CDR3 runs to 13 residues. V was trimmed by 5 bases and J by 4 bases, leaving 10 bases between them. The CDR3 sequence is CASSPRASDTQYF. CDR3 coding DNA: TGTGCCAGCAGTCCGCGGGCCTCAGATACGCAGTATTTT.

This clone was counted between two and nine times. The chain employs TRBV5-6 and TRBJ2-7; D unclear. The germline gives CDR1 SGHDT, CDR2 YYEEEE. Trimming took off 0 bases at V and 2 bases at J, with 9 bases between the two ends. The CDR3 is 14 amino acids. CDR3: CASSLGPTPYEQYV. The CDR3 DNA is TGTGCCAGCAGCTTGGGTCCGACACCCTACGAGCAGTACGTC.

The chain couples TRBV4-1 to TRBJ1-1; D call uncertain. V was trimmed by 0 bases and J by 0 bases, leaving 11 bases between them. Germline V lookup: CDR1 MGHRA, CDR2 YSYEKL. This CDR3 is built from 16 residues. The chain's CDR3 is CASSQDLRQVNTEAFF. CDR3 nucleotide sequence: TGCGCCAGCAGCCAAGATCTAAGGCAGGTGAACACTGAAGCTTTCTTT.

The J gene is TRBJ2-1, the V gene TRBV2; 11 bases are shared with TRBD2. The V and J ends lost 6 bases and 5 bases, in that order; junction bases with no gene match: 3. The germline gives CDR1 SNHLY, CDR2 FYNNEI. The CDR3 sequence is 14 residues long. The CDR3 bases are TGTGCCAGCAGACGACTAGCGGGGCACAATGAGCAGTTCTTC. Protein sequence: CASRRLAGHNEQFF.

The chain couples TRBV5-6 to TRBJ2-2; D unresolved. Germline V gene lookup returns CDR1 SGHDT and CDR2 YYEEEE. The CDR3 totals 16 residues. Trimming shortened V by 2 bases and J by 0 bases, and 11 bases separated the two germline ends. The CDR3 DNA sequence: TGTGCCAGCAGCTTCTTAGGCACGACGAACACCGGGGAGCTGTTTTTT. This translates into CASSFLGTTNTGELFF.

This chain uses TRBV11-2 with TRBJ2-3, with 8 bases identical to TRBD2. This CDR3 comprises 17 residues. V lost 2 bases, J lost 6 bases, and 13 bases stayed unmatched. Germline V CDR1 and CDR2: SGHAT, FQNNGV. CDR3 residues: CASSLMWGTRPSDTQYF. In DNA form, the CDR3 reads TGTGCCAGCAGCTTAATGTGGGGGACTAGGCCATCCGATACGCAGTATTTT.

The rearrangement joins TRBV6-2 or TRBV6-3 to TRBJ1-2; no definite D call. CDR3 length: 13 residues. V was trimmed by 5 bases and J by 2 bases, leaving 9 bases between them. Per germline, CDR1 MNHEY and CDR2 SVGEGT. The CDR3 DNA reads TGTGCCAGCAGTAGAGAACGAAACTATGGCTACACCTTC. It translates to CASSRERNYGYTF.

The count of this clone is one. This sequence joins TRBV28 and TRBJ1-1, with TRBD1 identical over 9 bases. The CDR3 extends over 12 amino acids. Germline V CDR1 and CDR2: MDHEN, SYDVKM. V gave up 4 bases and J gave up 11 bases; unmatched junction bases: 5. The CDR3 nucleotides read TGTGCCAGCAGTTCACAGGGGGCGGGGGCTTTCTTT. The encoded protein is CASSSQGAGAFF.

The sample holds one count of this clone. The CDR3 DNA is TGTGCCAGTAGTATAATCTTCGTTAGCAATCAGCCCCAGCATTTT. Translated: CASSIIFVSNQPQHF. The rearrangement links TRBV19 to TRBJ1-5; no definite D call. This CDR3 contains 15 residues. V was clipped by 2 bases and J by 0 bases, with 8 bases between them. Germline V lookup: CDR1 LNHDA, CDR2 SQIVND (reference sequence).

The chain carries TRBV6-5 and TRBJ1-6; no definite D call. This CDR3 spans 12 amino acids. CDR1 and CDR2 (germline): MNHEY, SVGAGI. Trimming shortened V by 6 bases and J by 10 bases, and 10 bases separated the two germline ends. Here the CDR3 reads CASRTPQSPLHF. In DNA, the CDR3 is TGTGCCAGCAGGACTCCCCAGTCACCCCTCCACTTT.

CDR3 in amino acids: CASSLSGYEQYV. In nucleotides, the CDR3 is TGTGCCAGCAGTTTATCGGGATACGAGCAGTACGTC. This chain joins TRBV28 and TRBJ2-7, with D perhaps matching TRBD2 (5 bases). The V gene lost 1 base and the J gene lost 4 bases, with 5 bases spanning the gap. In germline, CDR1 is MDHEN, CDR2 SYDVKM. The CDR3 contains 12 residues.

V and J are TRBV4-1 and TRBJ1-6; no firm D call. Germline V gene sequence: CDR1 MGHRA, CDR2 YSYEKL. This CDR3 has 16 residues. V lost 1 base, J lost 6 bases, and 13 bases lay in between. The CDR3 DNA is TGCGCCAGCAGCCAAGTTGTAGGGCCGGGTAATTCACCCCTCCACTTT. Translated: CASSQVVGPGNSPLHF.

This chain connects TRBV6-1 to TRBJ2-7; no reliable D call. The ends were cut back, 1 base at V and 7 bases at J, with 8 bases in the middle. Germline CDR1 MNHNS, CDR2 SASEGT. CDR3 length: 12 residues. The CDR3, as DNA: TGTGCCAGCAGTGAAGGGGTCGGGGAGCAGTACGTC. Residues: CASSEGVGEQYV.

This chain joins TRBV19 and TRBJ1-4; D is unresolved. Trimming took off 5 bases at V and 3 bases at J, with 13 bases between the two ends. Germline-derived CDR1 and CDR2 are LNHDA and SQIVND (reference sequence). CDR3 length equals 15 residues. The CDR3 region has the DNA TGTGCCAGTAGTCCGAGAGGGAGGGCTAATGAAAAACTGTTTTTT. Encoded protein: CASSPRGRANEKLFF.

The chain uses TRBV6-6 and TRBJ2-1; D not certain. Germline V CDR1 and CDR2: MNHNY, SVGAGI (reference sequence). Trimming took 6 bases from V and 3 from J, leaving 6 bases between them. This CDR3 is 12 amino acids long. The CDR3 region has the DNA TGTGCCAGCAGCCCGGACTACAATGAGCAGTTCTTC. Its protein is CASSPDYNEQFF.

This clone was detected once. V gene TRBV5-1 combines with J gene TRBJ2-1; a weak D match, TRBD2 (6 bases). Germline CDR1 reads SGHRS; CDR2 reads YFSETQ. V was pared by 3 bases and J by 0 bases, with 10 bases between. CDR3 length: 15 amino acids. The CDR3 loop reads CASSSGGPSYNEQFF. CDR3 sequence (DNA): TGCGCCAGCAGCTCAGGAGGGCCCTCCTACAATGAGCAGTTCTTC.

This rearrangement joins TRBV7-2 to TRBJ2-1; 11 bases agree with TRBD2. CDR1 is SGHTA and CDR2 is FQGNSA in the germline V gene. This CDR3 region has 15 residues. The V segment lost 1 base and the J segment 13 bases; nucleotides outside the gene matches: 9. CDR3 amino acids: CASSLGLAGGNHQFF. CDR3 bases: TGTGCCAGCAGCTTAGGGCTAGCGGGGGGCAACCATCAGTTCTTC.

This clone is a singleton in its sample. J is TRBJ2-1 and V is TRBV20-1, with D possibly TRBD2 on 7 matching bases. CDR1 and CDR2 from the germline V gene are DFQATT and SNEGSKA (reference sequence). The CDR3 sequence is 15 residues long. Trimming took 3 bases from V and 10 from J, leaving 22 bases between them. CDR3 nucleotide sequence: TGCAGTGCTAGTAGGCGACTAGCTGGGGGCGGGGAGCAGTTCTTC. Translating it yields CSASRRLAGGGEQFF.

The chain joins TRBV6-5 to TRBJ2-5; TRBD1 matches at 9 bases. The germline V gene has CDR1 MNHEY and CDR2 SVGAGI. This CDR3 comprises 15 residues. With 5 bases clipped from V and 5 bases from J, the junction kept 9 bases outside the gene matches. CDR3 loop: CASSRYRGRGETQYF. In nucleotides, the CDR3 is TGTGCCAGCAGTCGGTACAGGGGGCGCGGGGAGACCCAGTACTTC.

The V gene is TRBV4-1, the J gene TRBJ2-3, with D hard to call. CDR3 size: 16 residues. In germline, CDR1 is MGHRA, CDR2 YSYEKL. V lost 0 bases, J lost 1 base, and 11 bases lay in between. CDR3 coding DNA: TGCGCCAGCAGCCAAGATGTGCTAGTCGGCACAGATACGCAGTATTTT. Translation: CASSQDVLVGTDTQYF.

V and J are TRBV27 and TRBJ2-2; D not resolved. Germline V gives CDR1 MNHEY, CDR2 SMNVEV (reference sequence). Trimming removed 6 bases at V and 8 bases at J, with 7 bases between. This CDR3 contains 11 residues. CDR3 sequence (DNA): TGTGCCAGCAGGTCTATGGGGGAGCTGTTTTTT. It specifies CASRSMGELFF.

This chain uses TRBV2 with TRBJ2-3, with 9 bases lining up with TRBD1. The CDR3 loop spans 16 amino acids. In germline, CDR1 is SNHLY, CDR2 FYNNEI. V dropped 5 bases and J dropped 0; count of bases not matched to a gene: 6. The CDR3 DNA is TGTGCCAGCAGTCAATTCGACAGGGGGAGCACAGATACGCAGTATTTT. It yields the protein CASSQFDRGSTDTQYF.

The chain links TRBV6-6 to TRBJ1-4; 7 positions agree with TRBD1. The CDR3 covers 14 residues. CDR1 is MNHNY, CDR2 SVGAGI, per germline (reference sequence). V shed 7 bases, J shed 8 bases, and the junction held 10 bases outside the gene matches. CDR3 in amino acids: CASNRQGLEEKLFF. As DNA, the CDR3 is TGTGCCAGCAATAGACAGGGATTAGAGGAAAAACTGTTTTTT.